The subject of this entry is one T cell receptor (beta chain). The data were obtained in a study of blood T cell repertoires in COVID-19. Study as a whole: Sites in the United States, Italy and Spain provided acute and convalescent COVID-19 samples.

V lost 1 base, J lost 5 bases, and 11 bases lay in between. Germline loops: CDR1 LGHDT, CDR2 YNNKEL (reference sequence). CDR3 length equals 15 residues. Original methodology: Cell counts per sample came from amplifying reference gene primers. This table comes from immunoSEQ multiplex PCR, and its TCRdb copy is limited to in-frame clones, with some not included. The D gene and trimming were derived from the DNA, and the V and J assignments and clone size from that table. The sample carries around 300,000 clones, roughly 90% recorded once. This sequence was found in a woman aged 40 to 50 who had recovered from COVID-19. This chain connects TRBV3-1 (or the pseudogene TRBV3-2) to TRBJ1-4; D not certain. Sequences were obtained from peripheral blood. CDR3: CASSQGTGRNEKLFF. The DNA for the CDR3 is TGTGCCAGCAGCCAAGGCACCGGGAGGAATGAAAAACTGTTTTTT.